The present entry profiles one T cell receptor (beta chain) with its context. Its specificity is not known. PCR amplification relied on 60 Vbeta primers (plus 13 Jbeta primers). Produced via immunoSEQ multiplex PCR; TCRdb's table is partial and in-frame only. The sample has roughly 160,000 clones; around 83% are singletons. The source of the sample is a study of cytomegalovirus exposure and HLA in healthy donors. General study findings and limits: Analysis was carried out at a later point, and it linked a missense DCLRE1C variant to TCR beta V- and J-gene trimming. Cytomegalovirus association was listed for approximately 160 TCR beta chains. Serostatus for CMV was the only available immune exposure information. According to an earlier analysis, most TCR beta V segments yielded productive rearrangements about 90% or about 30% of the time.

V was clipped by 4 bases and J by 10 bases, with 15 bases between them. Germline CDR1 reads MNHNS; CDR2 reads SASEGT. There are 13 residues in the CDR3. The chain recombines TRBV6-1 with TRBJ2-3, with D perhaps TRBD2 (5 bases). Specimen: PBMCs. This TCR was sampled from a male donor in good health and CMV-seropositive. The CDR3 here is CASSATYLDSQYF. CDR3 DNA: TGTGCCAGCAGTGCAACTTACTTGGACTCGCAGTATTTT.